A selection of T cell receptor beta chains follows, all from one sample in a study of cytomegalovirus exposure and HLA in healthy donors. Using immunoSEQ multiplex PCR, the repertoire was profiled, and TCRdb retains in-frame clones only, with some absent. Of about 310,000 clones listed, nearly 90% are singletons. The source material was PBMCs. These receptors were obtained from a man aged 25 to 45 in good health and CMV-seronegative. Both conserved end residues are part of each CDR3. A D gene is named only where the DNA matches it firmly. A clone size is listed for some rows: how often the clone was seen (once, few, many), or a class if it is expanded.

J	D	V	size	CDR3	DNA
TRBJ2-7	TRBD2	TRBV7-9	once	CASSFSGGNSYEQYF	TGTGCCAGCAGCTTTAGCGGGGGGAACTCCTACGAGCAGTACTTC
TRBJ1-1	-	TRBV7-6	-	CASSGGLATEAFF	TGTGCCAGCAGCGGGGGACTGGCCACTGAAGCTTTCTTT
TRBJ1-1	-	TRBV7-9	-	CASTRSGEGTEAFF	TGTGCCAGCACCCGCTCAGGGGAAGGAACTGAAGCTTTCTTT
TRBJ1-1	-	TRBV15	-	CATRTGSEAFF	TGTGCCACCAGAACAGGGAGTGAAGCTTTCTTT
TRBJ1-1	-	TRBV5-4	-	CASSTAPGMNTEAFF	TGTGCCAGCAGCACAGCACCAGGCATGAACACTGAAGCTTTCTTT
TRBJ2-1	-	TRBV5-1	-	CASSFQGTQPYNEQFF	TGCGCCAGCAGCTTTCAGGGGACCCAGCCGTACAATGAGCAGTTCTTC
TRBJ2-7	-	TRBV7-2	-	CASSLALSDRSSYEQYF	TGTGCCAGCAGCTTAGCGTTAAGTGACAGGAGCTCCTACGAGCAGTACTTC
TRBJ1-4	-	TRBV15	-	CATSRDLAGEANEKLFF	TGTGCCACCAGCAGGGATTTGGCAGGGGAAGCTAATGAAAAACTGTTTTTT
TRBJ1-2	TRBD1	TRBV4-3	-	CASSQDRGPRGYTF	TGCGCCAGCAGCCAAGATAGGGGGCCGAGGGGCTACACCTTC
TRBJ2-7	TRBD1	TRBV5-1	-	CASNREQGEKYF	TGCGCCAGCAACCGAGAACAGGGGGAGAAGTACTTC
TRBJ2-3	-	TRBV6-5	-	CASSYRDSTDTQYF	TGTGCCAGCAGTTACCGAGATAGCACAGATACGCAGTATTTT
TRBJ2-4	TRBD2	TRBV11-2	-	CASSFPGTSGGENIQYF	TGTGCCAGCAGCTTCCCTGGGACTAGCGGGGGTGAAAACATTCAGTACTTC
TRBJ1-5	TRBD1	TRBV30	-	CAWSLFGTGGDESNQPQHF	TGTGCCTGGAGCCTATTTGGGACAGGGGGCGATGAGAGCAATCAGCCCCAGCATTTT
TRBJ2-4	-	TRBV4-1	-	CASSQMGTPKNIQYF	TGCGCCAGCAGCCAAATGGGCACTCCCAAAAACATTCAGTACTTC